This T cell receptor (beta chain) was sequenced during a study of blood T cell repertoires in COVID-19. Clones were sequenced by immunoSEQ multiplex PCR, and TCRdb holds only the in-frame ones, with some missing. The sample contains over 200,000 clones, about 90% of which appear only once. J gave up 3 bases and V 4 bases, and 0 bases lay outside the gene matches. The CDR3 consists of 13 residues. Material: peripheral blood. The TCR was taken from a man aged 30 to 39 with COVID-19, enrolled during active disease. This chain links TRBV12-3 or TRBV12-4 with TRBJ1-1; 9 bases fit TRBD1. CDR3 sequence: CASSWDRDTEAFF. CDR3 in DNA: TGTGCCAGCAGTTGGGACAGGGACACTGAAGCTTTCTTT.